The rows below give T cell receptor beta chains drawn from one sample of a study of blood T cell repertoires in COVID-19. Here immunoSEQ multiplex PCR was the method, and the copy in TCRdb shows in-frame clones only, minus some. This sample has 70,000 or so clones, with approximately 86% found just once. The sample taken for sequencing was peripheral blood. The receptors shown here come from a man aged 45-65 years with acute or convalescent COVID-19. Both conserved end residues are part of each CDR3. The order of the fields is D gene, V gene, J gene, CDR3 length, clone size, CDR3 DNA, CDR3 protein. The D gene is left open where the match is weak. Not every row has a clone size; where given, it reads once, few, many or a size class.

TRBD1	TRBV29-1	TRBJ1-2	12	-	TGCAGCGTTGCGGGACAGCTCTATGGCTACACCTTC	CSVAGQLYGYTF
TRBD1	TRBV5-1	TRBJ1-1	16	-	TGCGCCAGCAGCTCCGGGACAGGGGCCCCGAACACTGAAGCTTTCTTT	CASSSGTGAPNTEAFF
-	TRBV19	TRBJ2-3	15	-	TGTGCCAGTAGGCAGACAGGACCTAGCACAGATACGCAGTATTTT	CASRQTGPSTDTQYF
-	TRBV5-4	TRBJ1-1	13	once	TGTGCCAGCAGCATACAGGAGGGCACTGAAGCTTTCTTT	CASSIQEGTEAFF
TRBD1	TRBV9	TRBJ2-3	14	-	TGTGCCAGCAGCGCTGGACAGGGGGTTGATACGCAGTATTTT	CASSAGQGVDTQYF
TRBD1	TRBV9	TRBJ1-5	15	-	TGTGCCAGCAGCCCCGGACAGGGGAGCAATCAGCCCCAGCATTTT	CASSPGQGSNQPQHF
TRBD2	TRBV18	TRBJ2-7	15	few	TGTGCCAGCTCACCACTTAGCGGGGCCGGGAACGAGCAGTACTTC	CASSPLSGAGNEQYF
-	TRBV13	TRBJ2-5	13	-	TGTGCCAGCAGCTTTGGAGACCAAGAGACCCAGTACTTC	CASSFGDQETQYF
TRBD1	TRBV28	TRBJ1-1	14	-	TGTGCCAGCAGGCAGGGGGCGCGGAACACTGAAGCTTTCTTT	CASRQGARNTEAFF
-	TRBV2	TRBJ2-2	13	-	TGTGCCAGCAGTAAAGTAAACACCGGGGAGCTGTTTTTT	CASSKVNTGELFF
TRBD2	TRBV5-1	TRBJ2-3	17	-	TGCGCCAGCAGCTTGGCCCCGGGACTAGCGGGACCAGATACGCAGTATTTT	CASSLAPGLAGPDTQYF
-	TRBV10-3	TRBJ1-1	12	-	TGTGCCATCGGGGGGGCGAACACTGAAGCTTTCTTT	CAIGGANTEAFF
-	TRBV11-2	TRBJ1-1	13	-	TGTGCCAGCAGCTTCAATCCGAACACTGAAGCTTTCTTT	CASSFNPNTEAFF
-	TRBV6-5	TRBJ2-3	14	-	TGTGCCAGCAGATCAGGGGTTAGGACAGATACGCAGTATTTT	CASRSGVRTDTQYF
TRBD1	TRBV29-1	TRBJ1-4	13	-	TGCAGCGGGGGGGACAGGGTTGGCGAAAAACTGTTTTTT	CSGGDRVGEKLFF
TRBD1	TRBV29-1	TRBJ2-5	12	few	TGCAGCGTTGTGGGGACAGGAGAGACCCAGTACTTC	CSVVGTGETQYF
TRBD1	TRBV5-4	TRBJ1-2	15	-	TGTGCCAGCAGCTTGGACAGGGGGGCATCGGATGGCTACACCTTC	CASSLDRGASDGYTF
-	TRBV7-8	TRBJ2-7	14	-	TGTGCCAGCAGTCCAGTAGGGACAATCTACGAGCAGTACTTC	CASSPVGTIYEQYF
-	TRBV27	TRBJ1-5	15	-	TGTGCCAGCAGTTTGAACAGTGACCCCAATCAGCCCCAGCATTTT	CASSLNSDPNQPQHF
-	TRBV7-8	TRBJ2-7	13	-	TGTGCCAGCAGCTTAGCGGGGCGCTACGAGCAGTACTTC	CASSLAGRYEQYF
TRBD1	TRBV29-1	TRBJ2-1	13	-	TGCAGCGTTCTGACAGGGCCCTCGAATGAGCAGTTCTTC	CSVLTGPSNEQFF
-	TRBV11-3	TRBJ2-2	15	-	TGTGCCAGCAGCTTAGACCTAGTTCGCACCGGGGAGCTGTTTTTT	CASSLDLVRTGELFF
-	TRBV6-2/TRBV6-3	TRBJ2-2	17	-	TGTGCCAGCAGTTACTTACCCGGGACATCGAACACCGGGGAGCTGTTTTTT	CASSYLPGTSNTGELFF
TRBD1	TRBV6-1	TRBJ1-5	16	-	TGTGCCAGCAGTGAAACGTACGGGACAGGGGACCAGCCCCAGCATTTT	CASSETYGTGDQPQHF
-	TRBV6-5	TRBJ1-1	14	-	TGTGCCAGCAGGAAACCGGGAGGGAACACTGAAGCTTTCTTT	CASRKPGGNTEAFF
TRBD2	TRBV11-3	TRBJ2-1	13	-	TGTGCCAGCAGCTCCGGGACTAAGAATGAGCAGTTCTTC	CASSSGTKNEQFF
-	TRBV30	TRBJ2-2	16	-	TGTGCCTGGAGTGCGGACTGGCCCATTGGCACCGGGGAGCTGTTTTTT	CAWSADWPIGTGELFF
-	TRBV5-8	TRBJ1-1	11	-	TGTGCCACCATCGGGGACACTGAAGCTTTCTTT	CATIGDTEAFF
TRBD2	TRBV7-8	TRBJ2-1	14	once	TGTGCCAGCATTCTTGGACTAGTCGACAATGAGCAGTTCTTC	CASILGLVDNEQFF
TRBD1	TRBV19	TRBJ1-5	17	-	TGTGCCAGTAGTATAACGACAGGGGGTTATAGCAATCAGCCCCAGCATTTT	CASSITTGGYSNQPQHF
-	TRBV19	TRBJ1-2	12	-	TGTGCCAGTAGCCGGGTAATCGGGGGCTACACCTTC	CASSRVIGGYTF
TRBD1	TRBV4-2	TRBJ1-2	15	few	TGTGCCAGCAGCTACCAAACAGGGGGGAGCTATGGCTACACCTTC	CASSYQTGGSYGYTF
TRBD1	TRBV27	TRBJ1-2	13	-	TGTGCCAGCAGTTTAACAGGGGCCTATGGCTACACCTTC	CASSLTGAYGYTF
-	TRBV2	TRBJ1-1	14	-	TGTGCCAGCAGTGAGCAGGGGCGGGTTACTGAAGCTTTCTTT	CASSEQGRVTEAFF
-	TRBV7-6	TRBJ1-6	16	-	TGTGCCAGCAGCTTAGCCGGGGGGGGTAGCGATTCACCCCTCCACTTT	CASSLAGGGSDSPLHF
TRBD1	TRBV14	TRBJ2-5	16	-	TGTGCCAGCAGCGATTACCAGGGGGTAAGAGGAGAGACCCAGTACTTC	CASSDYQGVRGETQYF
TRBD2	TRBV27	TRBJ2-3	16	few	TGTGCCAGCAGGGGGATTAGCGGGAGCCCCGCAGATACGCAGTATTTT	CASRGISGSPADTQYF
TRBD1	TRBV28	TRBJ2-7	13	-	TGTGCCAGCAGTTTTCAGGACAGGACGTCTCAGTACTTC	CASSFQDRTSQYF
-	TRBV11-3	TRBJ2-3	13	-	TGTGCCAGCAGCTTAGATCAGGGAGATACGCAGTATTTT	CASSLDQGDTQYF
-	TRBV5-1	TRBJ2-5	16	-	TGCGCCAGCAGCATAACAGGGGATGGGGGGCAAGAGACCCAGTACTTC	CASSITGDGGQETQYF
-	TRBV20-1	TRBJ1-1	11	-	TGCAGTGCTAGCCCGGGGGCTGAAGCTTTCTTT	CSASPGAEAFF
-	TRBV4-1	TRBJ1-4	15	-	TGCGCCAGCAGGGCCCGGGAAGGGACTAATGAAAAACTGTTTTTT	CASRAREGTNEKLFF
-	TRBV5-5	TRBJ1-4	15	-	TGTGCCAGCAGTCTGAGGACGGGGTATAATGAAAAACTGTTTTTT	CASSLRTGYNEKLFF